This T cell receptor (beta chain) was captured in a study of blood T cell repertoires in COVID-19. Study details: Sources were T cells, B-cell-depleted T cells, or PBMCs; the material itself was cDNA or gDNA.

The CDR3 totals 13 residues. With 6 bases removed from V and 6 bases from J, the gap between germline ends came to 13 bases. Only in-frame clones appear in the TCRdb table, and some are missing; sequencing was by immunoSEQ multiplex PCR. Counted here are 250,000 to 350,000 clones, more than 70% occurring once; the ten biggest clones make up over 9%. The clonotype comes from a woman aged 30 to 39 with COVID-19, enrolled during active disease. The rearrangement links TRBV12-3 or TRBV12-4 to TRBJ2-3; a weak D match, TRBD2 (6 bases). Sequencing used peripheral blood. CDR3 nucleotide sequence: TGTGCCAGCAGACCGGGAGTTGGGGATACGCAGTATTTT. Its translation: CASRPGVGDTQYF.